Below are 22 T cell receptor beta chains sequenced from a single sample in a study of neurological immune-mediated disorders. TCRdb re-analysed the 5' RACE reads in MiXCR, keeping a single row per CDR3 protein. The sample consists of approximately 20,000 distinct CDR3 sequences, 6% to 8.5% of them appearing once. Sequenced input: CD8+ T cells from blood. All receptors derive from a woman aged 30 to 39 with HTLV-1-associated myelopathy (HAM/TSP).

This clonotype is medium-sized in the sample. The rearrangement links TRBV4-1 to TRBJ1-1; D not resolved. The CDR3 is made up of 16 amino acids. Germline assignment: CDR1 MGHRA and CDR2 YSYEKL. The V end was cut by 0 bases, the J end by 1 base, with 12 bases between. The CDR3 DNA reads as TGCGCCAGCAGCCAAGATTGGACTGGCGAGAACACTGAAGCTTTCTTT. Residues: CASSQDWTGENTEAFF.

Ten or more counts support this clonotype. In DNA, the CDR3 is TGCGCCAGTCGTGGAGGGAGTTCCTACGAGCAGTACTTC. Protein product: CASRGGSSYEQYF. This chain joins TRBV5-1 and TRBJ2-7, with D possibly matching TRBD2 (6 bases). Per the germline V gene, CDR1 is SGHRS and CDR2 is YFSETQ. The CDR3 runs 13 residues. The V gene lost 8 bases and the J gene lost 1 base, with 13 bases spanning the gap.

Of note for this clonotype: As the CDR3 is not closed by the conserved phenylalanine or tryptophan, this likely results from a read error. It is unclear where the CDR3 begins or ends on the DNA, so no DNA is shown, and the CDR3 is as TCRdb lists it. The chain combines TRBV7-9 with TRBJ1-4. The CDR3 extends over 11 residues, inclusive of both ends. Germline loops: CDR1 SEHNR, CDR2 FQNEAQ (reference sequence). The chain's CDR3 is CASSLGEKLLL.

The sample holds many counts of this clonotype. The chain carries TRBV4-1 and TRBJ1-1, with TRBD1 as a possible D gene (5 bases). V was clipped by 0 bases and J by 5 bases, with 16 bases between them. Germline-derived CDR1 and CDR2 are MGHRA and YSYEKL. The CDR3 is made up of 16 amino acids. The chain's CDR3 is CASSQDPWAGTTEAFF. The CDR3 nucleotides read TGCGCCAGCAGCCAAGATCCTTGGGCGGGGACGACTGAAGCTTTCTTT.

This clonotype was seen repeatedly, ten times or more. The genes are TRBV3-1 and TRBJ2-1, with D tentatively TRBD1 (5 bases). The CDR3 runs to 12 residues. Per the germline V gene, CDR1 is LGHDT and CDR2 is YNNKEL (reference sequence). V was trimmed by 1 base and J by 9 bases, leaving 7 bases between them. DNA of the CDR3: TGTGCCAGCAGCCAAGGGGGCGCTGAGCAGTTCTTC. Protein product: CASSQGGAEQFF.

The table lists this clonotype with many counts. The J gene is TRBJ2-3, the V gene TRBV10-3; 14 bases map to TRBD2. Germline trimming cut 6 bases from V and 6 bases from J; bases unmatched to any gene: 8. Germline loops: CDR1 ENHRY, CDR2 SYGVKD. The CDR3 sequence is 16 residues long. CDR3 nucleotides: TGTGCCATCAGGGTCGGACTAGCGGGGGGCGGCGATACGCAGTATTTT. Its protein is CAIRVGLAGGGDTQYF.

This clonotype was detected many times. The V gene is TRBV28, the J gene TRBJ2-7, with 9 bases identical to TRBD1. Trimming cost V 5 bases and J 4 bases; bases outside gene matches: 15. CDR1 is MDHEN and CDR2 is SYDVKM in the germline V gene. CDR3 length: 17 residues. In DNA, the CDR3 is TGTGCCAGCAGTCCCCAAACATCGACAGGGGGAGGTTACGAGCAGTACTTC. Translated, it gives CASSPQTSTGGGYEQYF.

This clonotype was detected ten times or more. J is TRBJ2-1 and V is TRBV20-1; D is perhaps TRBD1 or TRBD2 (6 bases each). Trimming left V 3 bases short and J 1 base short, with 13 bases between. The CDR3 is made up of 15 amino acids. CDR1 DFQATT and CDR2 SNEGSKA come from the germline V gene (reference sequence). The CDR3 is CSASDGGSSYNEQFF. For the CDR3, the DNA is TGCAGTGCTAGCGACGGGGGCTCTTCCTACAATGAGCAGTTCTTC.

This clonotype was detected many times. This rearrangement joins TRBV12-3 or TRBV12-4 to TRBJ1-5; weak D call: TRBD1 (6 bases). The CDR3 length is 15 residues. The ends were cut back, 3 bases at V and 4 bases at J, with 13 bases in the middle. Here the CDR3 DNA reads TGTGCCAGCAGTTTGTCGGGGGCCGATAATCAGCCCCAGCATTTT. Its translation: CASSLSGADNQPQHF.

Sample share makes this clonotype medium-sized (0.01 to 0.1%). CDR3 DNA: TGCAGCGTTGTCACCTCTCTAGCGGGGGGCCGCACAGATACGCAGTATTTT. This codes for CSVVTSLAGGRTDTQYF. The J gene is TRBJ2-3, the V gene TRBV29-1, with 11 bases that match TRBD2. V lost 4 bases to trimming and J lost 1 base; unmatched junction nucleotides: 10. The CDR3 is 17 amino acids. In germline, CDR1 is SQVTM, CDR2 ANQGSEA.

This clonotype was picked up many times. DNA for the CDR3: TGTGCCAGCAGCCCGGGACAGGGCGTCGACTATGGCTACACCTTC. Translating gives CASSPGQGVDYGYTF. V gene TRBV4-2 combines with J gene TRBJ1-2; 9 bases align to TRBD1. After removal of 4 bases from V and 3 bases from J, the junction contained 6 bases not matched to a gene. The CDR3 loop spans 15 amino acids. Looked up from germline, CDR1 is LGHNA and CDR2 is YNFKEQ.

This clonotype was seen at least ten times. The chain combines TRBV29-1 with TRBJ1-1; 8 bases match TRBD1. Germline CDR1 is SQVTM and CDR2 is ANQGSEA. Unmatched junction bases numbered 12, after V lost 5 bases and J lost 1 base. This CDR3 is 16 amino acids long. The CDR3 coding sequence is TGCAGCGTTTCAAAAGCCAGGGGGCTTGGGAACACTGAAGCTTTCTTT. It translates to CSVSKARGLGNTEAFF.

This clonotype occurred many times. The chain joins TRBV10-3 to TRBJ1-1; D might be TRBD1 (5 bases). V shed 3 bases and J shed 1 base, with 12 bases lying between them. Per germline, CDR1 ENHRY and CDR2 SYGVKD. The CDR3 is 15 residues long. The CDR3 reads CAISELRGGNTEAFF. CDR3 bases: TGTGCCATCAGTGAATTACGGGGGGGGAACACTGAAGCTTTCTTT.

This chain joins TRBV7-9 and TRBJ1-1; D not certain. V was pared by 5 bases and J by 2 bases, with 12 bases between. The CDR3 contains 14 residues. Looked up from germline, CDR1 is SEHNR and CDR2 is FQNEAQ (reference sequence). CDR3 coding DNA: TGTGCCAGCAGCCCCCCGCGCAGTAACACTGAAGCTTTCTTT. The encoded protein is CASSPPRSNTEAFF.

This clonotype appeared many times. The V gene is TRBV3-1, the J gene TRBJ1-1; TRBD1 agrees at 7 bases. CDR1 and CDR2 (germline): LGHDT, YNNKEL (reference sequence). V shed 0 bases, J shed 2 bases, and the junction held 6 bases outside the gene matches. The CDR3 length is 16 residues. In nucleotides, the CDR3 is TGTGCCAGCAGCCAAGATCTGGGACAGTATAACACTGAAGCTTTCTTT. Protein sequence: CASSQDLGQYNTEAFF.

This clonotype was recorded at least ten times. The CDR3 region has the DNA TGTGCCAGCAGTTTAGAAAGCGGCTTTAACTATGGCTACACCTTC. It yields the protein CASSLESGFNYGYTF. The rearrangement links TRBV12-3 or TRBV12-4 to TRBJ1-2; no clear D. The germline V and J ends were trimmed by 1 base and 1 base, with 10 bases remaining between them. The CDR3 contains 15 residues.

This clonotype was seen ten or more times. The CDR3 nucleotides read TGTGCCAGCAGTTACTCGAGACTAGCGGGTTTATACGAGCAGTACTTC. Translating gives CASSYSRLAGLYEQYF. The rearrangement links TRBV6-5 to TRBJ2-7; 10 bases agree with TRBD2. CDR1 is MNHEY, CDR2 SVGAGI, per germline. The CDR3 covers 16 residues. J was trimmed by 4 bases and V by 0 bases; bases with no gene match: 6.

This clonotype has more than one count but fewer than ten. The chain is built from TRBV15 and TRBJ2-1; 7 bases fit TRBD2. The V gene's germline CDR1 is LNHNV and CDR2 YYDKDF (reference sequence). The CDR3 is 14 residues long. With V trimmed by 3 bases and J by 5 bases, 4 bases remained unmatched. The CDR3 DNA reads as TGTGCCACCAGCAGGTGGCTAGCGGACAATGAGCAGTTCTTC. Its translation: CATSRWLADNEQFF.

In its sample, this clonotype was seen many times. No DNA is shown, since the ends of the CDR3 on it are uncertain; the CDR3 is the one TCRdb lists. The genes are TRBV7-2 and TRBJ1-6; the table's D call, TRBD1, was not checked against the DNA. Germline CDR1 reads SGHTA; CDR2 reads FQGNSA. The CDR3 is made up of 17 amino acids, end residues included. CDR3 sequence reads: CASSSTLGGGYNSPLHF.

The V call is TRBV5-1, the J call TRBJ2-1, with no clear D. This CDR3 is 11 amino acids long. Between the trimmed V and J ends, which lost 2 bases and 6 bases, there was a span of 3 bases. CDR1 is SGHRS and CDR2 is YFSETQ in the germline V gene. The CDR3 is CASSFSNEQFF. The CDR3 DNA follows: TGCGCCAGCAGCTTTAGCAATGAGCAGTTCTTC.

This clonotype was picked up many times. V usage is TRBV6-2 or TRBV6-3 and J usage is TRBJ2-2; D perhaps matches TRBD2 (5 bases). The CDR3 contains 15 residues. Trimming removed 2 bases from V and 5 bases from J, with 12 bases in between. Germline CDR1 is MNHEY and CDR2 is SVGEGT. The DNA for the CDR3 is TGTGCCAGCAGTTACAGTGCCGGGGAGACCGGGGAGCTGTTTTTT. Residues: CASSYSAGETGELFF.

This clonotype has ten or more counts. This sequence joins TRBV29-1 and TRBJ2-7; 7 bases fit TRBD1. Germline values: CDR1 SQVTM, CDR2 ANQGSEA. The CDR3 loop spans 15 amino acids. V lost 1 base and J lost 2; bases outside the gene matches: 8. CDR3 sequence reads: CSVEGYRDRPYEQYF. CDR3 nucleotide sequence: TGCAGCGTTGAAGGTTACCGGGACAGACCCTACGAGCAGTACTTC.